The present T cell receptor beta chain was sequenced within a study of Graves' ophthalmopathy and Graves' hyperthyroidism. The wider study: Samples of peripheral blood were obtained at initial diagnosis, prior to treatment of any kind. Study-wide results and caveats: Appearing in blood as well were most expanded thyroid clonotypes above 0.001 frequency. Researchers report that a 13-signature model separated ophthalmopathy from stable hyperthyroidism, posting around 86% sensitivity and roughly 83% specificity.

This clonotype was recorded many times. Its antigen is not identified. Germline CDR1 and CDR2: MNHEY and SVGAGI. This CDR3 is built from 13 residues. V was pared by 8 bases and J by 0 bases, with 8 bases between. RNA transcripts were the template, and TCR beta CDR3 regions were amplified from them. An opening RT-PCR round employed HTBI primers and preceded a second-round multiplex PCR. TCRdb reanalysed the multiplex PCR reads using MiXCR and keeps one entry per CDR3 protein. The sample gives around 340,000 distinct CDR3 sequences, 15% to 20% of which show up once; about 12% is in the top ten. Additional autoimmune diseases, uncontrolled infections, pregnancy or lactation disqualified patients.

This sequence joins TRBV6-5 and TRBJ1-3; D is ambiguous. Source material: peripheral blood. The sequence was collected from an adult man with Graves' ophthalmopathy. CDR3 protein: CASVPNSGNTIYF. In DNA, the CDR3 is TGTGCCAGCGTCCCGAACTCTGGAAACACCATATATTTT.